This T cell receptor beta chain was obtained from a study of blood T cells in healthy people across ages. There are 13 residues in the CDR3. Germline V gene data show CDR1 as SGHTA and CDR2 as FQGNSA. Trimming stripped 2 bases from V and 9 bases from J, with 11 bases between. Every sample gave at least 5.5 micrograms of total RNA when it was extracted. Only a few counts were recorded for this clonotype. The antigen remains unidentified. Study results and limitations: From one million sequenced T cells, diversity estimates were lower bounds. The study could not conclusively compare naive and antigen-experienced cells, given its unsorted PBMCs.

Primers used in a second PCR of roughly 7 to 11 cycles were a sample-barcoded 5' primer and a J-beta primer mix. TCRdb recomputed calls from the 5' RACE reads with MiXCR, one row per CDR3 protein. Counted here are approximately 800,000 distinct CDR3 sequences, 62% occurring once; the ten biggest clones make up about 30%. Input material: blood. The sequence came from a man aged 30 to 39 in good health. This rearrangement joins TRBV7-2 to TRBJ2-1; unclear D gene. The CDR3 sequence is CASSLSVVTEQFF. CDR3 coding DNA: TGTGCCAGCAGCTTAAGCGTCGTAACTGAGCAGTTCTTC.